This record concerns one T cell receptor beta chain sequence. There are 15 residues in the CDR3. The ends lost 4 bases at V and 4 bases at J; junction bases unmatched: 8. Germline lookup yields CDR1 DFQATT and CDR2 SNEGSKA (reference sequence). Two oligonucleotides, mixed equimolar, formed the beta constant-region primer covering TRBC1 and TRBC2. TCRdb re-analysed the UMI-ligation and nested PCR reads in MiXCR, keeping a single row per CDR3 protein. There are tens of thousands of distinct CDR3 sequences in the sample; about 12% occur only once, and 0.75% to 0.95% lies in the top ten. The sample comes from a study of naive and memory T cell subsets.

The receptor comes from a human donor in good health. Sequences were obtained from central memory CD4+ T cells from blood. This rearrangement joins TRBV20-1 to TRBJ2-3; 10 bases line up with TRBD2. CDR3 residues: CSAIKREGRADTQYF. The DNA of the CDR3 is TGCAGTGCTATTAAGCGGGAGGGCCGTGCAGATACGCAGTATTTT.